The 19 T cell receptor beta chains presented below share a single source sample, sequenced in a study of blood T cells in healthy people across ages. Through a sample-barcoded 5' primer and a J-beta primer mix, a second PCR was run for 7 to 11 cycles. TCRdb redid the calling of the 5' RACE reads with MiXCR, one entry per CDR3 protein. The table has approximately 2,000,000 distinct CDR3 sequences, more than 35% seen once. The specimen was blood. Receptors originate from a human donor in good health.

J is TRBJ1-2 and V is TRBV27, with D possibly matching TRBD1 (6 bases). This CDR3 is 13 amino acids long. V lost 2 bases and J lost 8, with 12 bases in between. The V gene's germline CDR1 is MNHEY and CDR2 SMNVEV (reference sequence). The CDR3 here is CASSLNPGGGYTF. As DNA, the CDR3 is TGTGCCAGCAGTTTAAATCCCGGGGGCGGCTACACCTTC.

This clonotype was observed a few times. The rearrangement joins TRBV11-2 to TRBJ2-5; 9 bases map to TRBD1. Germline loops: CDR1 SGHAT, CDR2 FQNNGV. The J segment lost 1 base and the V segment lost 3 bases, leaving 9 bases of the junction unmatched. The CDR3 spans 17 residues. The CDR3 nucleotides are TGTGCCAGCAGCTTCATCATTGGGACAGGGACCCAAGAGACCCAGTACTTC. It codes for CASSFIIGTGTQETQYF.

This clonotype was detected many times. The genes are TRBV12-3 or TRBV12-4 and TRBJ2-1, with D possibly matching TRBD2 (6 bases). The V and J ends lost 8 bases and 4 bases respectively, with 6 bases between them. The CDR3 is 11 amino acids. CDR3 residues: CASGGYNEQFF. CDR3 nucleotide sequence: TGTGCCAGCGGGGGGTACAATGAGCAGTTCTTC.

V usage is TRBV6-1 and J usage is TRBJ2-6; D may be TRBD1 (5 bases). Germline V gene lookup returns CDR1 MNHNS and CDR2 SASEGT. This CDR3 comprises 15 residues. Trimming removed 4 bases at V and 0 bases at J, with 7 bases between. The CDR3 reads CASSVDSSGANVLTF. CDR3 in DNA: TGTGCCAGCAGTGTTGACAGCTCTGGGGCCAACGTCCTGACTTTC.

J is TRBJ2-5 and V is TRBV6-2 or TRBV6-3, with 14 nucleotides matching TRBD2. The V gene's germline CDR1 is MNHEY and CDR2 SVGEGT. The V and J ends lost 5 bases and 11 bases, in that order; junction bases with no gene match: 16. CDR3 size: 17 residues. This chain's CDR3 is CASSPRSGLAGGREQYF. The CDR3 DNA is TGTGCCAGCAGTCCCCGATCAGGACTAGCGGGGGGTAGAGAGCAGTACTTC.

This clonotype has more than one count but fewer than ten. This chain connects TRBV7-3 to TRBJ2-6; TRBD1 matches 10 bases. This CDR3 comprises 18 residues. V dropped 0 bases and J dropped 5; count of bases not matched to a gene: 7. The V gene's germline CDR1 is SGHTA and CDR2 FQGTGA. DNA for the CDR3: TGTGCCAGCAGCTTAACGGGACAGGGGCTTAGTAGGGCCAACGTCCTGACTTTC. It is translated as CASSLTGQGLSRANVLTF.

The chain uses TRBV7-3 and TRBJ2-1, with 9 bases lining up with TRBD2. Germline V gives CDR1 SGHTA, CDR2 FQGTGA. The CDR3 length is 17 residues. V lost 5 bases to trimming and J lost 1 base; unmatched junction nucleotides: 9. DNA of the CDR3: TGTGCCAGCAGCCTTCTTGGCGGGGGGGTTTCCTACAATGAGCAGTTCTTC. Translation: CASSLLGGGVSYNEQFF.

The chain couples TRBV6-5 to TRBJ2-5; 8 bases are a match to TRBD1. The CDR3 length is 15 residues. The germline V gene encodes CDR1 MNHEY and CDR2 SVGAGI. Germline trimming cut 6 bases from V and 4 bases from J; bases unmatched to any gene: 10. This CDR3 reads CASRGTGLYRETQYF. As DNA, the CDR3 is TGTGCCAGCAGAGGGACAGGATTGTATCGAGAGACCCAGTACTTC.

In this sample, this clonotype turned up a few times. V gene TRBV12-3 or TRBV12-4 combines with J gene TRBJ2-3; tentatively, D is TRBD1 or TRBD2 (6 bases each). The CDR3 totals 15 residues. Trimming removed 6 bases from V and 2 bases from J, with 15 bases in between. CDR3 sequence: CASSSTRGDTDTQYF. As DNA, the CDR3 is TGTGCCAGCAGCTCTACTAGGGGGGACACAGATACGCAGTATTTT.

The rearrangement uses TRBV20-1 and TRBJ1-6; D uncertain. Looked up from germline, CDR1 is DFQATT and CDR2 is SNEGSKA (reference sequence). Trimming pared 1 base from V and 7 bases from J, leaving 11 bases between. The CDR3 contains 14 residues. The chain's CDR3 is CSARAQSGNSPLHF. The CDR3, as DNA: TGCAGTGCTAGAGCACAGAGCGGCAATTCACCCCTCCACTTT.

CDR3 sequence: CSAGDFSSYEQYF. The DNA of the CDR3 is TGCAGTGCTGGGGACTTTTCCTCCTACGAGCAGTACTTC. The V call is TRBV20-1, the J call TRBJ2-7; tentative D call: TRBD2 (6 bases). V was clipped by 5 bases and J by 0 bases, with 11 bases between them. The germline V gene has CDR1 DFQATT and CDR2 SNEGSKA (reference sequence). The CDR3 runs 13 residues.

The CDR3 DNA reads TGTGCCAGCAGCGGGCTAGCGCAATCCTACGAGCAGTACTTC. This gives the protein CASSGLAQSYEQYF. This chain uses TRBV11-1 with TRBJ2-7; tentatively, D is TRBD2 (6 bases). The CDR3 consists of 14 residues. Per the germline V gene, CDR1 is SGHAT and CDR2 is FQDESV (reference sequence). V was clipped by 5 bases and J by 1 base, with 12 bases between them. The full variable domain, completed using reference TRBV11-1 and TRBJ2-7, is EAEVAQSPRYKITEKSQAVAFWCDPISGHATLYWYRQILGQGPELLVQFQDESVVDDSQLPKDRFSAERLKGVDSTLKIQPAELGDSAMYLCASSGLAQSYEQYFGPGTRLTVT.

CDR3 region: CASSFHGTASSYEQYF. CDR3 nucleotide sequence: TGTGCCAGCAGCTTCCACGGGACAGCTAGCTCCTACGAGCAGTACTTC. The chain joins TRBV21-1 to TRBJ2-7; TRBD1 was called by the table and not checked on the DNA. TRBV21-1 is a pseudogene. The CDR3 sequence is 16 residues long.

V and J are TRBV5-6 and TRBJ1-2, with D uncertain. CDR3 length: 16 residues. V lost 0 bases and J lost 2, with 14 bases in between. Germline V CDR1 and CDR2: SGHDT, YYEEEE. Here the CDR3 DNA reads TGTGCCAGCAGCTTGGCCGAGGGAGAAACGAACTATGGCTACACCTTC. It codes for CASSLAEGETNYGYTF.

This chain links TRBV14 with TRBJ1-2; D call uncertain. The germline V and J ends were trimmed by 0 bases and 8 bases, with 10 bases remaining between them. This CDR3 region has 13 residues. Germline loops: CDR1 SGHDN, CDR2 FVKESK. The CDR3 reads CASSQELNLGYTF. For the CDR3, the DNA is TGTGCCAGCAGCCAAGAGTTAAACCTAGGCTACACCTTC.

V usage is TRBV29-1 and J usage is TRBJ2-1; no reliable D call. V dropped 3 bases and J dropped 4 bases, with 7 bases sitting between them. Per germline, CDR1 SQVTM and CDR2 ANQGSEA. This CDR3 region has 12 residues. The CDR3 coding sequence is TGCAGCGTTGACCTAGTGTACAATGAGCAGTTCTTC. Amino acids: CSVDLVYNEQFF.

The genes are TRBV4-3 and TRBJ2-4; no clear D gene. V lost 1 base to trimming and J lost 0 bases, with 13 bases between them. Per germline, CDR1 LGHNA and CDR2 YSLEER. The length of the CDR3 is 17 residues. The CDR3: CASSQVDGDLAKNIQYF. The CDR3 DNA reads as TGCGCCAGCAGCCAAGTCGACGGAGACCTAGCCAAAAACATTCAGTACTTC.

In its sample, this clonotype was seen many times. The V call is TRBV7-2, the J call TRBJ2-5; 11 bases map to TRBD2. With 2 bases clipped from V and 4 bases from J, the junction kept 6 bases outside the gene matches. This CDR3 is built from 16 residues. Germline V gene lookup returns CDR1 SGHTA and CDR2 FQGNSA. In nucleotides, the CDR3 is TGTGCCAGCAGCTTATATAGTCTAGCGGGGGGAGAGACCCAGTACTTC. This gives the protein CASSLYSLAGGETQYF.

The chain couples TRBV19 to TRBJ1-2, with D perhaps matching TRBD1 (6 bases). This CDR3 comprises 17 residues. V gave up 5 bases and J gave up 8 bases, with 27 bases separating them. CDR1 is LNHDA, CDR2 SQIVND, per germline (reference sequence). DNA of the CDR3: TGTGCCAGTAGTCCCAGACTTAATACAGGGAAGCGGCAAGGCTACACCTTC. It is translated as CASSPRLNTGKRQGYTF.